Below are 10 T cell receptor beta chains sequenced from a single sample in a study of blood T cell repertoires in COVID-19. Assay: immunoSEQ multiplex PCR; the TCRdb copy retains only in-frame clones and omits some. The sample lists approximately 280,000 clones, around 89% occurring once. Sequencing input: peripheral blood. These receptors were collected from a man in his forties with acute or convalescent COVID-19.

The V call is TRBV18, the J call TRBJ1-1; D unclear. The CDR3 spans 15 residues. CDR1 is KGHSH, CDR2 LQKENI, per germline. The germline V and J ends were trimmed by 0 bases and 1 base, with 9 bases remaining between them. The CDR3 here is CASSPPGSANTEAFF. As DNA, the CDR3 is TGTGCCAGCTCACCACCCGGGTCCGCGAACACTGAAGCTTTCTTT.

This clone was seen only a few times. This chain joins TRBV4-1 and TRBJ2-7, with 8 bases identical to TRBD2. The CDR3 runs to 17 residues. V trimming: 1 base; J trimming: 3 bases; junction bases outside the gene matches: 11. The germline V gene encodes CDR1 MGHRA and CDR2 YSYEKL. The CDR3: CASSQVEGTGTSYEQYF. Here the CDR3 DNA reads TGCGCCAGCAGCCAAGTAGAAGGAACAGGGACTAGCTACGAGCAGTACTTC.

The chain links TRBV6-1 to TRBJ1-2; no definite D call. The CDR3 is 13 amino acids. V lost 5 bases, J lost 2 bases, and 9 bases lay in between. CDR1 MNHNS and CDR2 SASEGT come from the germline V gene. The CDR3 region has the DNA TGTGCCAGCAGTTATTGGGCGAACTATGGCTACACCTTC. Its translation is CASSYWANYGYTF.

V and J are TRBV6-1 and TRBJ1-1; 9 nucleotides agree with TRBD1. Germline V gives CDR1 MNHNS, CDR2 SASEGT. After removal of 7 bases from V and 4 bases from J, the junction contained 4 bases not matched to a gene. The CDR3 loop spans 13 amino acids. DNA of the CDR3: TGTGCCAGCACCAGACAGGGGGGCACTGAAGCTTTCTTT. Its translation: CASTRQGGTEAFF.

The count of this clone is one. The chain recombines TRBV5-6 with TRBJ2-3, with D perhaps TRBD2 (6 bases). V shed 4 bases and J shed 7 bases, with 19 bases lying between them. CDR3 size: 15 residues. Germline V CDR1 and CDR2: SGHDT, YYEEEE. Here the CDR3 reads CASSRSEGFKHTQYF. CDR3 DNA: TGTGCCAGCAGCCGGTCGGAGGGATTTAAGCATACGCAGTATTTT.

The V and J genes are TRBV15 and TRBJ1-4; D might be TRBD1 (6 bases). V lost 0 bases, J lost 8 bases, and 16 bases lay in between. Germline CDR1 reads LNHNV; CDR2 reads YYDKDF (reference sequence). This CDR3 comprises 16 residues. CDR3 DNA sequence: TGTGCCACCAGCAGAGACCTACAGGGAGTGGGAGAAAAACTGTTTTTT. It encodes CATSRDLQGVGEKLFF.

The V gene is TRBV5-4, the J gene TRBJ2-2, with D possibly being TRBD2 (6 bases). Trimming took off 4 bases at V and 4 bases at J, with 17 bases between the two ends. Germline CDR1 and CDR2: SGHNT and YYREEE (reference sequence). The CDR3 runs to 16 residues. As DNA, the CDR3 is TGTGCCAGCAGCCCGGGACTCCGAGAACTCACCGGGGAGCTGTTTTTT. This gives the protein CASSPGLRELTGELFF.

DNA of the CDR3: TGTGCCAGCAGTGAACTAGGATATTCACCCCTCCACTTT. It specifies CASSELGYSPLHF. The V call is TRBV2, the J call TRBJ1-6; D remains ambiguous. V was pared by 2 bases and J by 8 bases, with 7 bases between. Germline loops: CDR1 SNHLY, CDR2 FYNNEI. The CDR3 is 13 residues long.

The CDR3 protein is CASRRGPPLHF. The CDR3 region has the DNA TGTGCCAGCAGGCGTGGGCCACCCCTCCACTTT. The chain couples TRBV28 to TRBJ1-6; D is uncertain. CDR1 MDHEN and CDR2 SYDVKM come from the germline V gene. V shed 6 bases and J shed 11 bases, with 8 bases lying between them. This CDR3 contains 11 residues.

The genes are TRBV13 and TRBJ2-3; 8 bases are a match to TRBD2. This CDR3 is 15 amino acids long. The V gene end was trimmed by 5 bases and the J gene end by 4 bases; junction bases not matched to a gene: 8. CDR1 is PRHDT, CDR2 FYEKMQ, per germline (reference sequence). CDR3 nucleotide sequence: TGTGCCAGCAGCCCCCGGGGGGGCTTAGCAGATACGCAGTATTTT. It encodes CASSPRGGLADTQYF.